The present T cell receptor beta chain was sequenced within a study of blood T cell repertoires in COVID-19. On the study more broadly: There were acute and convalescent COVID-19 samples, and they came from the United States, Italy and Spain. Sources were T cells, B-cell-depleted T cells, or PBMCs; the material itself was cDNA or gDNA.

Original methodology: Amplifying reference gene primers gave estimates of nucleated cell counts. TCRdb keeps only in-frame clones here, not all; method: immunoSEQ multiplex PCR. For V, J and clone size, that table is used; D and trimming come from the DNA. Of 240,000 or so clones listed, just under 85% were seen once; the top ten hold approximately 10%. After removal of 6 bases from V and 1 base from J, the junction contained 3 bases not matched to a gene. Germline CDR1 reads ENHRY; CDR2 reads SYGVKD. The CDR3 covers 14 residues. The origin of this receptor is a woman aged 80 or older with acute or convalescent COVID-19. Specimen: peripheral blood. This chain connects TRBV10-3 to TRBJ1-2, with 9 bases fitting TRBD1. The CDR3 DNA reads as TGTGCCATCAGAACAGGGGGCAGTAACTATGGCTACACCTTC. Amino acid sequence: CAIRTGGSNYGYTF.